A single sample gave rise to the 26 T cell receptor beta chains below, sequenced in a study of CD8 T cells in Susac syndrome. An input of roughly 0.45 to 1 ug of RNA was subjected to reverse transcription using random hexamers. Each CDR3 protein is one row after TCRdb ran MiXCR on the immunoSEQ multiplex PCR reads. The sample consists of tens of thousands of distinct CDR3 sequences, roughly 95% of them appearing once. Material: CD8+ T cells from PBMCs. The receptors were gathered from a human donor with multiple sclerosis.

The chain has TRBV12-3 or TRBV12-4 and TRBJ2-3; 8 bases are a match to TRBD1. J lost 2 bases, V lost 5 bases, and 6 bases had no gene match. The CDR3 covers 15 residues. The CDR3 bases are TGTGCCAGCAGTATGGACAGGGAACCCACAGATACGCAGTATTTT. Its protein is CASSMDREPTDTQYF.

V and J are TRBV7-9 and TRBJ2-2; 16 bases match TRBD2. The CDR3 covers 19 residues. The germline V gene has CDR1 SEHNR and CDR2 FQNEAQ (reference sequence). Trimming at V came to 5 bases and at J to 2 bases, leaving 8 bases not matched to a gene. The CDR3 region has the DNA TGTGCCAGCAGCCCCGGGACTAGCGGGAGGGCCATTAACACCGGGGAGCTGTTTTTT. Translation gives CASSPGTSGRAINTGELFF.

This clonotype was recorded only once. Here the CDR3 reads CASSLFLLDRGTEAFF. CDR3 sequence (DNA): TGCGCCAGCAGCTTATTTCTCTTGGACAGGGGGACTGAAGCTTTCTTT. The chain links TRBV5-1 to TRBJ1-1; 10 nucleotides align to TRBD1. Trimming took 2 bases from V and 5 from J; bases not matched to a gene: 9. The CDR3 loop spans 16 amino acids. The germline CDR1 and CDR2 sequences are SGHRS and YFSETQ.

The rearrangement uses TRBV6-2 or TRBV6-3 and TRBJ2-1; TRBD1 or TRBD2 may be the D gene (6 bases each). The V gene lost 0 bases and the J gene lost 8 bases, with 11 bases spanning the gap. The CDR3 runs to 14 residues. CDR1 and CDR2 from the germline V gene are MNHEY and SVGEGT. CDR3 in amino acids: CASSYSFGGDEQFF. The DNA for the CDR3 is TGTGCCAGCAGTTACTCGTTCGGGGGCGATGAGCAGTTCTTC.

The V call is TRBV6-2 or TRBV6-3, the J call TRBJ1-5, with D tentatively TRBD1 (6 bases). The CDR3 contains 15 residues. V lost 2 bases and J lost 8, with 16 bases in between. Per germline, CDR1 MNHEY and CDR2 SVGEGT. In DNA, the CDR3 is TGTGCCAGCAGTTACCGCGACAGGAGTGGTGAGCCCCAGCATTTT. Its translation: CASSYRDRSGEPQHF.

This CDR3 is CASSLARGDDQYF. CDR3 DNA sequence: TGTGCCAGCAGTTTAGCGAGGGGGGACGACCAGTACTTC. The chain uses TRBV12-3 or TRBV12-4 and TRBJ2-5; tentatively, D is TRBD1 or TRBD2 (6 bases each). V lost 0 bases and J 10 bases, leaving 12 bases between the germline ends. The CDR3 loop spans 13 amino acids.

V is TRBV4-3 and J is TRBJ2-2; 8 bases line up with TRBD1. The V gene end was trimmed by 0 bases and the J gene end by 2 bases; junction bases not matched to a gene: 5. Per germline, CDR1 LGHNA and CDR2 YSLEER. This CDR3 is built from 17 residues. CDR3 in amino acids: CASSQDRGLGNTGELFF. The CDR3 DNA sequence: TGCGCCAGCAGCCAAGACAGGGGGCTAGGAAACACCGGGGAGCTGTTTTTT.

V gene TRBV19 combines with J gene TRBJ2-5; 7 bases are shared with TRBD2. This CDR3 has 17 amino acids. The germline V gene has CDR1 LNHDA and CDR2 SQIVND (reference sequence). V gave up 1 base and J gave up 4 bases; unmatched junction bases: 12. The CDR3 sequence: CASSIGWREIAPETQYF. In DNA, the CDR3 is TGTGCCAGTAGTATAGGGTGGCGGGAGATTGCCCCAGAGACCCAGTACTTC. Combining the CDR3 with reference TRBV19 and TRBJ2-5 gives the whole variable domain DGGITQSPKYLFRKEGQNVTLSCEQNLNHDAMYWYRQDPGQGLRLIYYSQIVNDFQKGDIAEGYSVSREKKESFPLTVTSAQKNPTAFYLCASSIGWREIAPETQYFGPGTRLLVL.

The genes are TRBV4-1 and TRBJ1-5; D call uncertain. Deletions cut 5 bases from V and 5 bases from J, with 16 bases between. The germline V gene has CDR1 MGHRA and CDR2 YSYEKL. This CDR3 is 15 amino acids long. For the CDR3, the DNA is TGCGCCAGCAGCAATTTTGGTCCCGGGGATCAGCCCCAGCATTTT. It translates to CASSNFGPGDQPQHF.

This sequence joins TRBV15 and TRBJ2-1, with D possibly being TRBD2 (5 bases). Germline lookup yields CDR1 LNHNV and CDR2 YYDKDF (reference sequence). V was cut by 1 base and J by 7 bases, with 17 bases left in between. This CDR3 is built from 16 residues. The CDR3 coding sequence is TGTGCCACCAGCAGAGTACTAGTCTTTGGTGGAAATGAGCAGTTCTTC. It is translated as CATSRVLVFGGNEQFF. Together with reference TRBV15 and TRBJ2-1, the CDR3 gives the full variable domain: DAMVIQNPRYQVTQFGKPVTLSCSQTLNHNVMYWYQQKSSQAPKLLFHYYDKDFNNEADTPDNFQSRRPNTSFCFLDIRSPGLGDTAMYLCATSRVLVFGGNEQFFGPGTRLTVL.

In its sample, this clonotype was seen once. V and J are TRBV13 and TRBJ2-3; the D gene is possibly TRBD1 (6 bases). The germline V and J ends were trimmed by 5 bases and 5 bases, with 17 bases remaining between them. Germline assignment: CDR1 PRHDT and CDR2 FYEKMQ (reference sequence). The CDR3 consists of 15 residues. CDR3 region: CASSVRDTRGDTQYF. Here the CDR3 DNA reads TGTGCCAGCAGCGTACGGGACACCCGGGGAGATACGCAGTATTTT.

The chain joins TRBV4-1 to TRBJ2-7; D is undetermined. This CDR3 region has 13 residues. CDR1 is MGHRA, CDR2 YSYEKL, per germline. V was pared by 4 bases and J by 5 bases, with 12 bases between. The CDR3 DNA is TGCGCCAGCAGCCCGCGCACCCGGGACGAGCAGTACTTC. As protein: CASSPRTRDEQYF.

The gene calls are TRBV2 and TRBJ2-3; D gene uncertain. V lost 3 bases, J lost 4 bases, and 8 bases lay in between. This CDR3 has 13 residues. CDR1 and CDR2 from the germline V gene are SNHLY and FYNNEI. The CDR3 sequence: CASSERLPDTQYF. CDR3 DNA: TGTGCCAGCAGTGAGAGACTGCCAGATACGCAGTATTTT.

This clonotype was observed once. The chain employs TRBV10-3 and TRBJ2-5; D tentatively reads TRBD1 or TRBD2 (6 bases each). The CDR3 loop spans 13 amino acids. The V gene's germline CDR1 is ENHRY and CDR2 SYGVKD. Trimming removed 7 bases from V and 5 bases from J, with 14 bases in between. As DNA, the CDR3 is TGTGCCATCAAGGCAGGGGAGGTGGAGACCCAGTACTTC. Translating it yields CAIKAGEVETQYF.

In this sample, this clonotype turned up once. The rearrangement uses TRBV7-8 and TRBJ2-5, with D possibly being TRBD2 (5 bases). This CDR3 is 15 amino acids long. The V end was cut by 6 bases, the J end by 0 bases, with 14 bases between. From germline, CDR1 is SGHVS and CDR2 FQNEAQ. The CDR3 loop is CASSYGRGYQETQYF. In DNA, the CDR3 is TGTGCCAGCAGTTACGGGCGCGGGTACCAAGAGACCCAGTACTTC.

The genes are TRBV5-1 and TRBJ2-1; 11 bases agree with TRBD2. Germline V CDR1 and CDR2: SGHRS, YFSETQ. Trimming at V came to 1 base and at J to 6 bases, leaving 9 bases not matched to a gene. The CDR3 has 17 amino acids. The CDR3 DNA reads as TGCGCCAGCAGCTTGAGGGCAGGGACTAGCGGAACCAATGAGCAGTTCTTC. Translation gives CASSLRAGTSGTNEQFF.

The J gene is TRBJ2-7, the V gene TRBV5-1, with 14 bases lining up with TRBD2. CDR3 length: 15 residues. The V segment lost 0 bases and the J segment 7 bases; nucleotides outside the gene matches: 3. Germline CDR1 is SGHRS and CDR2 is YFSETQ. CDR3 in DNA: TGCGCCAGCAGCTTGGGACTAGCGGGGGGGCGTGAGCAGTACTTC. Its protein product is CASSLGLAGGREQYF.

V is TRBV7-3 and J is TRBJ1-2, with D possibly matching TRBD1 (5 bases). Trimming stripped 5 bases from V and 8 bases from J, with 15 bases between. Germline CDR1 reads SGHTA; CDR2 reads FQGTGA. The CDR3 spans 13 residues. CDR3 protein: CASSPDTGQGYTF. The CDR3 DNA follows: TGTGCCAGCAGCCCTGACACGGGGCAAGGCTACACCTTC.

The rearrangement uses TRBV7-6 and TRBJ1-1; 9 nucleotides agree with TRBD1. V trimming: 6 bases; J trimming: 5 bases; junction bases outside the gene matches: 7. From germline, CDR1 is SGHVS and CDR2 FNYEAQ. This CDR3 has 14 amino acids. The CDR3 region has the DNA TGTGCCAGCAGTTTGACAGGGGGGATTACTGAAGCTTTCTTT. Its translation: CASSLTGGITEAFF.

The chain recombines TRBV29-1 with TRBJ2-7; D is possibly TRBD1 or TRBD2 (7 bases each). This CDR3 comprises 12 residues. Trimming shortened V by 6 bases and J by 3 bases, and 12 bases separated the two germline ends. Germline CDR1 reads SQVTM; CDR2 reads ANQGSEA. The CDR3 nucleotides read TGCAGCGTCCGGGGGGACAGCTACGAGCAGTACTTC. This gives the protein CSVRGDSYEQYF.

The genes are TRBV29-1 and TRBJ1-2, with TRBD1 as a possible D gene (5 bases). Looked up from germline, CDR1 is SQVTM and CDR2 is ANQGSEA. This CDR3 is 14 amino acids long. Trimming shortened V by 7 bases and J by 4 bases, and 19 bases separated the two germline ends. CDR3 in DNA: TGCAGCGGTCTAGAACCCGGGACGGTCTATGGCTACACCTTC. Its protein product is CSGLEPGTVYGYTF. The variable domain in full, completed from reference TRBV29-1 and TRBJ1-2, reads SAVISQKPSRDICQRGTSLTIQCQVDSQVTMMFWYRQQPGQSLTLIATANQGSEATYESGFVIDKFPISRPNLTFSTLTVSNMSPEDSSIYLCSGLEPGTVYGYTFGSGTRLTVV.

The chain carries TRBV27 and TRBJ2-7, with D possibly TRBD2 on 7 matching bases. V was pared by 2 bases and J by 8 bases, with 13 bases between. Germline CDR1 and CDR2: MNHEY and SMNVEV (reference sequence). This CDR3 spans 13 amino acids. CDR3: CASSLKRGGKQYF. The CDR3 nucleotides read TGTGCCAGCAGTTTAAAGAGGGGGGGTAAGCAGTACTTC.

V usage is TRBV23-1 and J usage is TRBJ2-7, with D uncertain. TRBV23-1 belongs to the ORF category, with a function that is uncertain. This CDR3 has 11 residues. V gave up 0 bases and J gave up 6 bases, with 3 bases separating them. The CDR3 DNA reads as TGCGCCAGCAGTCAATCCCGCGAGCAGTACTTC. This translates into CASSQSREQYF.

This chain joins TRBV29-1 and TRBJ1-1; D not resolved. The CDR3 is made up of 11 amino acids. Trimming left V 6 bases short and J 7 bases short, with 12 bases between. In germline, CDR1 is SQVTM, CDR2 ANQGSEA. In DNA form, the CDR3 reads TGCAGCGTCACAAACCTGGGTGAAGCTTTCTTT. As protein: CSVTNLGEAFF.

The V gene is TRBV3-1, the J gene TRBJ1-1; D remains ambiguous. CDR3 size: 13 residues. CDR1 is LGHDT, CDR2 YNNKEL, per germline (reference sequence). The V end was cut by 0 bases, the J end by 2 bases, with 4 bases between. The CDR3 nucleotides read TGTGCCAGCAGCCAAGATCTTAACACTGAAGCTTTCTTT. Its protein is CASSQDLNTEAFF.

The CDR3, as DNA: TGTGCCAGCAGTCCAGGGACACACAGCAATGAGCAGTTCTTC. It yields the protein CASSPGTHSNEQFF. The J gene is TRBJ2-1, the V gene TRBV27; D is perhaps TRBD1 (6 bases). The V gene lost 5 bases and the J gene lost 6 bases, with 14 bases spanning the gap. Germline CDR1 MNHEY, CDR2 SMNVEV (reference sequence). The CDR3 is 14 residues long.